Described below is a single TCR beta chain sequence and its context. The CDR3 has 18 amino acids. CDR1 and CDR2 from the germline V gene are SGHTA and FQGNSA. V shed 4 bases and J 1 base; nucleotides not matched to a gene: 9. Donors gave ten milliliters of peripheral blood apiece. A sample-barcoded 5' primer and a J-beta primer mix were used in a second PCR of about 7 to 12 cycles. One entry per CDR3 protein, called by TCRdb with MiXCR from the 5' RACE reads. The sample holds fewer than 1.5 million distinct CDR3 sequences; 40% to 50% are singletons and the top ten take roughly 8.2%. The data originate from a study of blood T cells in healthy people across ages.

The clonotype was recovered from a woman aged 18-29 years in good health. The sequenced material came from blood. This chain uses TRBV7-2 with TRBJ2-5; 13 bases align to TRBD2. CDR3 bases: TGTGCCAGCAGCTCCCCGTGGACTAGCGGGGGACCCCAAGAGACCCAGTACTTC. Encoded protein: CASSSPWTSGGPQETQYF.